This T cell receptor beta chain was captured by sequencing in a study of cytomegalovirus exposure and HLA in healthy donors. Regarding the study as a whole: The study found most TCR sequences rare, yet found some public TCRs in many donors. The authors later found TCR association rates varying by HLA locus, with DRB1 most and HLA-C fewest.

A note on this clone: Its antigen remains unidentified.

Both 60 Vbeta primers and 13 Jbeta primers went into the PCR. Clones were sequenced by immunoSEQ multiplex PCR, and TCRdb holds only the in-frame ones, with some missing. The sample lists approximately 160,000 clones, roughly 73% occurring once. Trimming pared 2 bases from V and 2 bases from J, leaving 9 bases between. Germline-derived CDR1 and CDR2 are MNHNS and SASEGT. The CDR3 extends over 14 amino acids. This clonotype originated in a male donor in good health and CMV-seronegative. The V gene is TRBV6-1, the J gene TRBJ1-1, with a tentative D call TRBD1 (5 bases). Sample: PBMCs. The CDR3, as DNA: TGTGCCAGCAGTGAACGGGGGGGAAACACTGAAGCTTTCTTT. The encoded protein is CASSERGGNTEAFF.